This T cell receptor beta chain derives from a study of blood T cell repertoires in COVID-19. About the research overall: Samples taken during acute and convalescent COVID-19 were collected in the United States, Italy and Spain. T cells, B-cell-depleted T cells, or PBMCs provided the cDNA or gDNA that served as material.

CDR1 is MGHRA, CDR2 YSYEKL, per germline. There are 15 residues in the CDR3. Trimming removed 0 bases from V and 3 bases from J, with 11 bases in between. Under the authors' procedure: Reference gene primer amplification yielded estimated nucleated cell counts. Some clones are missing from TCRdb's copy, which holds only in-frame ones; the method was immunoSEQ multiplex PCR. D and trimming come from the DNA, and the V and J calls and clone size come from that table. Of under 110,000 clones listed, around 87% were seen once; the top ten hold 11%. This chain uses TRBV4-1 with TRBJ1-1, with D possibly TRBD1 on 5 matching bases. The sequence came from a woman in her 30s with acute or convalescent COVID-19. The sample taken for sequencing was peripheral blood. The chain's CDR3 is CASSQDVRAYTEAFF. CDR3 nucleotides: TGCGCCAGCAGCCAAGATGTCAGGGCCTACACTGAAGCTTTCTTT.